This TCR delta chain originates from a study of Vδ1+ human thymocytes. Notes on the study in general: In the thymus, TRG and TRD repertoires looked highly polyclonal with Gaussian CDR3 lengths.

As concerns this clone: Antigen unknown.

Sequences come from RNA converted to cDNA by reverse transcription. Multiplex PCR used pooled V-gene forward primers and a constant-region reverse primer to amplify CDR3s. TCRdb called clones from the multiplex PCR reads again using CATT. The sample holds about 75,000 delta-chain clones, around 30% seen once. Deletions cut 4 bases from V and 1 base from J, with 10 bases between. The germline gives CDR1 TSWWSYY, CDR2 QGS. This CDR3 region has 14 residues. The TCR sequence derives from a boy younger than two who had congenital heart surgery. What was sequenced was Vdelta1+ gamma-delta thymocytes from the thymus. Noted subset: FACS-sorted CD3+ TCRalphabeta- TCRVdelta1+ TCRVdelta2- thymocytes. The gene calls are TRDV1 and TRDJ1; D remains unclear. The CDR3 loop is CALGGPSPTDKLIF. Here the CDR3 DNA reads TGTGCTCTTGGGGGGCCCAGTCCCACCGATAAACTCATCTTT.